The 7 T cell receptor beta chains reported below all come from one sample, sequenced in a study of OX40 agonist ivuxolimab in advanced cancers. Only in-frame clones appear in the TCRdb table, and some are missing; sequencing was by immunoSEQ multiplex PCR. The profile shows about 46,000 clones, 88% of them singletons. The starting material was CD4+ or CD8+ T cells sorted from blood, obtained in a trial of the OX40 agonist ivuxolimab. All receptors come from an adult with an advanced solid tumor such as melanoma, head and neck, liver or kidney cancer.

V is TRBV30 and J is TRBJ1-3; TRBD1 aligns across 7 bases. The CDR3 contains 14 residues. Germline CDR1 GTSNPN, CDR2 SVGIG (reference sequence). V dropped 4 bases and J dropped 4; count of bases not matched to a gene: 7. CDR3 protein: CAWTRTGSGNTIYF. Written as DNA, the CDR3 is TGTGCCTGGACCCGGACAGGATCAGGAAACACCATATATTTT.

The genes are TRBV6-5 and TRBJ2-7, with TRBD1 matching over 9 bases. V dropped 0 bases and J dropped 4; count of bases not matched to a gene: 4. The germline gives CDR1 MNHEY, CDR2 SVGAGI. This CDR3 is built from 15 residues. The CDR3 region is CASSYSGQGQYEQYF. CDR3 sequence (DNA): TGTGCCAGCAGTTACTCGGGACAGGGCCAATACGAGCAGTACTTC.

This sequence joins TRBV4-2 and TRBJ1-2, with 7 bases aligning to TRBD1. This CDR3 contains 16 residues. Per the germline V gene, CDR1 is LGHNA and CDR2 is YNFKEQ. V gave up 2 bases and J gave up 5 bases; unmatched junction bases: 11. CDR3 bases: TGTGCCAGCAGCCAAATCCCCCTTGCAGGGGGGTATGGCTACACCTTC. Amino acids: CASSQIPLAGGYGYTF.

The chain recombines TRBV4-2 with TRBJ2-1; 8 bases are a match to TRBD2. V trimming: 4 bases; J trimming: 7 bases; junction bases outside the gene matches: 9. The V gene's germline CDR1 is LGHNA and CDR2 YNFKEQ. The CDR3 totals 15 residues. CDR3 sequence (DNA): TGTGCCAGCAGCCCCAGTCCGGGAGGGATGAATGAGCAGTTCTTC. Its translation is CASSPSPGGMNEQFF.

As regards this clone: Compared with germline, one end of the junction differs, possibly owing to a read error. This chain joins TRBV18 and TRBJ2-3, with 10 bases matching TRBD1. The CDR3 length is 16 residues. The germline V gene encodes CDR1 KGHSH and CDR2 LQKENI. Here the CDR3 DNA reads TGTGCCAGCTCATCACCGGGACAGGGGTTCACAGATACGCAGTATTTT. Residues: CASSSPGQGFTDTQYF.

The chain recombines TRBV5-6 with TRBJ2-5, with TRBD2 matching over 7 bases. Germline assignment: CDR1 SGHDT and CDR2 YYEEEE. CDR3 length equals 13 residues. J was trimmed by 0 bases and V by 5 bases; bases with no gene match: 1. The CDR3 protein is CASRGTNQETQYF. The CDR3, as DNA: TGTGCCAGCAGGGGGACTAACCAAGAGACCCAGTACTTC.

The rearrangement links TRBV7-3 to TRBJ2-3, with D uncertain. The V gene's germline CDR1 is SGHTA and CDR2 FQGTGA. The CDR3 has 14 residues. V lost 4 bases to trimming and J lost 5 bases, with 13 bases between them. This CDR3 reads CASSYGYDGDTQYF. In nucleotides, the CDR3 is TGTGCCAGCAGCTACGGGTATGATGGAGATACGCAGTATTTT. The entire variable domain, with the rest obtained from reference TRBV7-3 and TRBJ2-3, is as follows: GAGVSQTPSNKVTEKGKYVELRCDPISGHTALYWYRQSLGQGPEFLIYFQGTGAADDSGLPNDRFFAVRPEGSVSTLKIQRTERGDSAVYLCASSYGYDGDTQYFGPGTRLTVL.